This T cell receptor beta chain is from a study of CD8 T cells in Susac syndrome. Study-level background: When their blood was taken, the Susac syndrome patients had either not yet had any therapy, were taking corticosteroids, or were taking intravenous immunoglobulin alone. Overall study findings and caveats: Where Susac syndrome CD4+ T cell repertoires were concerned, no clonal expansion was evident.

A word on this clonotype: As yet, its antigen is unknown.

V was shortened by 3 bases and J by 3 bases, with 12 bases between the two germline ends. CDR1 is KGHSH, CDR2 LQKENI, per germline. The length of the CDR3 is 14 residues. RNA in amounts of about 0.5 to 1 ug was reverse transcribed with random hexamers. Amplification of the TCR beta CDR3 was carried out by immunoSEQ multiplex PCR, which spanned a total of 54 Vbeta and 13 Jbeta segments. TCRdb processed the immunoSEQ multiplex PCR reads anew with MiXCR; each CDR3 protein has one entry. Among roughly 150,000 distinct CDR3 sequences listed, approximately 96% were seen once. The clonotype comes from a human donor with Susac syndrome. The source material was CD4+ T cells from PBMCs. V and J are TRBV18 and TRBJ2-7, with D unresolved. CDR3 protein: CASSPIQISYEQYF. As DNA, the CDR3 is TGTGCCAGCTCACCGATACAGATTAGCTACGAGCAGTACTTC.